These 32 T cell receptor beta chains came from one sample sequenced in a study of radiotherapy plus CTLA-4 blockade in lung cancer. Libraries were prepared by immunoSEQ multiplex PCR; TCRdb keeps only in-frame clonotypes and omits some of them. The sample carries some 51,000 clones, around 79% recorded once. This material consisted of peripheral blood, taken from a patient treated with radiotherapy plus ipilimumab. The receptor set was obtained from a human donor with non-small cell lung cancer who had a complete response to radiotherapy plus ipilimumab.

The V gene is TRBV6-1, the J gene TRBJ2-7, with a weak D call TRBD1 (5 bases). V dropped 10 bases and J dropped 4 bases, with 17 bases sitting between them. The CDR3 is 13 amino acids. Germline CDR1 is MNHNS and CDR2 is SASEGT. The CDR3 is CATLQGTLYEQYV. The CDR3 DNA is TGTGCCACGCTTCAGGGCACCTTATACGAGCAGTACGTC.

V usage is TRBV10-3 and J usage is TRBJ1-6; no clear D gene. V shed 10 bases and J shed 5 bases, with 21 bases lying between them. Germline V CDR1 and CDR2: ENHRY, SYGVKD. The CDR3 extends over 16 amino acids. Here the CDR3 DNA reads TGTGCCACCGCCCGGGTTTTAGGAAAGGATAATTCACCCCTCCACTTT. Protein product: CATARVLGKDNSPLHF.

The CDR3 DNA reads as TGTGCCAGCAGCGCCGGGACAGGTCGTGAAAAACTGTTTTTT. Translation gives CASSAGTGREKLFF. This chain links TRBV9 with TRBJ1-4; the match to TRBD1 covers 8 bases. The germline CDR1 and CDR2 sequences are SGDLS and YYNGEE. The CDR3 loop spans 14 amino acids. Trimming took 3 bases from V and 7 from J; bases not matched to a gene: 5.

The CDR3 is CASSYSLAGGQNEQFF. CDR3 DNA: TGTGCCAGCAGTTACTCTCTAGCGGGGGGGCAAAATGAGCAGTTCTTC. The gene calls are TRBV6-6 and TRBJ2-1, with TRBD2 identical over 12 bases. With 0 bases clipped from V and 7 bases from J, the junction kept 4 bases outside the gene matches. CDR1 MNHNY and CDR2 SVGAGI come from the germline V gene (reference sequence). This CDR3 has 16 residues.

CDR3 coding DNA: TGTGCCAGCAGCTTGGGGGGGGGCCGCACAGATACGCAGTATTTT. Its protein product is CASSLGGGRTDTQYF. The V and J genes are TRBV5-4 and TRBJ2-3; tentative D call: TRBD2 (7 bases). Germline-derived CDR1 and CDR2 are SGHNT and YYREEE (reference sequence). Trimming took off 0 bases at V and 1 base at J, with 9 bases between the two ends. This CDR3 region has 15 residues.

The genes are TRBV5-3 and TRBJ2-4; no clear D gene. TRBV5-3 has ORF status, its function being uncertain. This CDR3 has 15 amino acids. Deletions cut 4 bases from V and 0 bases from J, with 11 bases between. DNA for the CDR3: TGTGCCAGAAGCCCGAGATTTCTAGCCAAAAACATTCAGTACTTC. Protein sequence: CARSPRFLAKNIQYF.

The chain joins TRBV5-1 to TRBJ2-7; 9 bases are a match to TRBD1. In germline, CDR1 is SGHRS, CDR2 YFSETQ. The trim removed 5 bases at V and 1 base at J, leaving 4 bases unmatched. The CDR3 length is 14 residues. The CDR3 here is CASRRQGGSYEQYF. The CDR3 nucleotides are TGCGCCAGCAGGAGACAGGGGGGTTCCTACGAGCAGTACTTC.

This chain joins TRBV6-4 and TRBJ2-2, with D possibly matching TRBD1 (6 bases). Germline V lookup: CDR1 MRHNA, CDR2 SNTAGT. CDR3 length equals 17 residues. The V and J ends lost 5 bases and 6 bases respectively, with 22 bases between them. As DNA, the CDR3 is TGTGCCAGCAGTCAATTCTCCTCAGGGGCCGACGCCGGGGAGCTGTTTTTT. Translation gives CASSQFSSGADAGELFF.

The rearrangement uses TRBV7-2 and TRBJ2-3; D might be TRBD1 (5 bases). Germline CDR1 is SGHTA and CDR2 is FQGNSA. The CDR3 length is 14 residues. Trimming took off 2 bases at V and 3 bases at J, with 9 bases between the two ends. The CDR3 loop is CASSLQGRTDTQYF. CDR3 bases: TGTGCCAGCAGCTTACAGGGTCGGACAGATACGCAGTATTTT.

The chain links TRBV7-2 to TRBJ2-5; D possibly corresponds to TRBD1 (6 bases). Trimming cost V 5 bases and J 4 bases, with 8 bases left between them. Germline loops: CDR1 SGHTA, CDR2 FQGNSA. This CDR3 region has 12 residues. The CDR3 here is CASSRTVETQYF. CDR3 sequence (DNA): TGTGCCAGCAGCCGGACAGTAGAGACCCAGTACTTC.

V gene TRBV7-9 combines with J gene TRBJ1-2; TRBD1 is a possible D gene (5 bases). V dropped 2 bases and J dropped 8 bases, with 12 bases sitting between them. Germline V gives CDR1 SEHNR, CDR2 FQNEAQ (reference sequence). The CDR3 contains 13 residues. CDR3 sequence (DNA): TGTGCCAGCAGCTTACAGGGCGGGGGAGGCTACACCTTC. It specifies CASSLQGGGGYTF.

This clone turned up a few times. The V gene is TRBV19, the J gene TRBJ2-7; D might be TRBD1 (6 bases). Per germline, CDR1 LNHDA and CDR2 SQIVND (reference sequence). CDR3 size: 15 residues. V dropped 3 bases and J dropped 4 bases, with 16 bases sitting between them. The chain's CDR3 is CASSIQQGGKYEQYF. As DNA, the CDR3 is TGTGCCAGTAGTATCCAACAGGGTGGAAAATACGAGCAGTACTTC.

This clone turned up a few times. One junction end does not reproduce the germline sequence, and a read error may be involved. The V gene is TRBV7-9, the J gene TRBJ1-5; 8 positions agree with TRBD1. CDR1 is SEHNR and CDR2 is FQNEAQ in the germline V gene (reference sequence). The CDR3 spans 12 residues. CDR3 sequence (DNA): TGTGCCAGCAGCTATGACAGGGGACAACTCTTTTTT. Translation: CASSYDRGQLFF.

This chain joins TRBV6-5 and TRBJ1-1, with TRBD1 as a possible D gene (5 bases). Deletions cut 2 bases from V and 4 bases from J, with 11 bases between. This CDR3 comprises 14 residues. CDR1 is MNHEY and CDR2 is SVGAGI in the germline V gene. The CDR3 nucleotides are TGTGCCAGCAGTTACGGTCAGGGTGCCACTGAAGCTTTCTTT. Protein: CASSYGQGATEAFF.

V and J are TRBV6-6 and TRBJ2-7, with TRBD1 matching 9 bases. Per the germline V gene, CDR1 is MNHNY and CDR2 is SVGAGI (reference sequence). Unmatched junction bases numbered 9, after V lost 7 bases and J lost 2 bases. The CDR3 has 15 amino acids. CDR3 nucleotides: TGTGCCAGCACCCTCTCGGGGACAGGGCCCTACGAGCAGTACTTC. Its translation: CASTLSGTGPYEQYF.

This clone was picked up one time. The junction and the germline gene differ at one end; a read error may be behind it. The chain uses TRBV7-7 and TRBJ1-2, with 9 bases matching TRBD1. Germline CDR1 SSHAT, CDR2 FNYEAQ (reference sequence). CDR3 length: 18 residues. In DNA, the CDR3 is TGTGCTAGCAGCTTAGTAGGAGTTCGTGACAGGGGGGTCTATGGCTACACCTTC. This encodes CASSLVGVRDRGVYGYTF.

This chain joins TRBV19 and TRBJ2-1; D might be TRBD1 (6 bases). The CDR3 is made up of 15 amino acids. V was pared by 1 base and J by 5 bases, with 12 bases between. In germline, CDR1 is LNHDA, CDR2 SQIVND (reference sequence). The CDR3 region has the DNA TGTGCCAGTAGTATAGGCTCCACAGGGAACAATGAGCAGTTCTTC. As protein: CASSIGSTGNNEQFF.

Here the CDR3 DNA reads TGTGCCAGCAGCGTAGCCGGGGGAGGCGAGCAGTACTTC. Translation gives CASSVAGGGEQYF. The chain has TRBV9 and TRBJ2-7, with D possibly being TRBD2 (6 bases). The CDR3 is 13 amino acids. Trimming removed 0 bases from V and 6 bases from J, with 10 bases in between. Germline CDR1 SGDLS, CDR2 YYNGEE.

This clone has a handful of counts. The chain combines TRBV5-8 with TRBJ2-1; the D gene is possibly TRBD1 (5 bases). The V end was cut by 0 bases, the J end by 5 bases, with 6 bases between. The CDR3 extends over 13 amino acids. The germline gives CDR1 SGHTS, CDR2 YDEGEE. CDR3 DNA: TGTGCCAGCAGCTTGGTAGGGGACAATGAGCAGTTCTTC. This encodes CASSLVGDNEQFF.

The chain employs TRBV15 and TRBJ2-5; TRBD2 aligns across 10 bases. The closer fit of TRBJ2-7 to the DNA end suggests the J call may be wrong. CDR1 and CDR2 from the germline V gene are LNHNV and YYDKDF (reference sequence). The CDR3 contains 15 residues. CDR3 in amino acids: CATSRDTSGAYEQYF. In DNA, the CDR3 is TGTGCCACCAGCAGAGATACTAGCGGGGCCTACGAGCAGTACTTC.

This clone has just a few counts. This chain uses TRBV28 with TRBJ1-4; D is unresolved. Trimming shortened V by 4 bases and J by 2 bases, and 8 bases separated the two germline ends. This CDR3 comprises 14 residues. The germline V gene encodes CDR1 MDHEN and CDR2 SYDVKM. CDR3 DNA: TGTGCCAGCAGTTCACCAGTTACTAATGAAAAACTGTTTTTT. It yields the protein CASSSPVTNEKLFF.

In its sample, this clone was seen once. The J gene is TRBJ2-7, the V gene TRBV5-1; 9 bases map to TRBD1. V lost 0 bases and J lost 5; bases outside the gene matches: 9. The CDR3 loop spans 16 amino acids. Per germline, CDR1 SGHRS and CDR2 YFSETQ. CDR3 coding DNA: TGCGCCAGCAGCTTGGCCCAGGGGGACAGGGCGCACGAGCAGTACTTC. As protein: CASSLAQGDRAHEQYF.

The chain recombines TRBV7-9 with TRBJ2-1; 10 bases line up with TRBD2. Germline-derived CDR1 and CDR2 are SEHNR and FQNEAQ (reference sequence). The CDR3 is made up of 17 amino acids. V shed 2 bases, J shed 5 bases, and the junction held 9 bases outside the gene matches. The CDR3 DNA is TGTGCCAGCAGCTTATGGGCTAGCGGGAGTGGTAACAATGAGCAGTTCTTC. Translating it yields CASSLWASGSGNNEQFF.

The chain has TRBV21-1 and TRBJ2-7; the table's D call, TRBD2, has no DNA check behind it. TRBV21-1 is recorded as a pseudogene. CDR3 size: 14 residues. This chain's CDR3 is CASSKRRLTYEQYV. The CDR3 DNA reads TGTGCCAGCAGCAAGAGAAGACTCACTTACGAGCAGTACGTC.

The rearrangement uses TRBV4-1 and TRBJ2-1, with 15 bases matching TRBD2. The CDR3 extends over 16 amino acids. Germline loops: CDR1 MGHRA, CDR2 YSYEKL. V was clipped by 4 bases and J by 8 bases; unmatched bases: 6. The CDR3 spells CASSLGLAGGFDEQFF. DNA of the CDR3: TGCGCCAGCAGCCTGGGACTAGCGGGAGGATTCGATGAGCAGTTCTTC.

The rearrangement uses TRBV4-3 and TRBJ2-2, with 14 positions matching TRBD2. The germline gives CDR1 LGHNA, CDR2 YSLEER. The CDR3 has 18 amino acids. The junction had 6 bases not matched to a gene; V was cut back by 1 base and J by 5 bases. In DNA form, the CDR3 reads TGCGCCAGCAGCCAAGGGGGACTAGCGGGAGTAGGAACCGGGGAGCTGTTTTTT. This sequence encodes CASSQGGLAGVGTGELFF.

The CDR3 region is CASSPRDSSSGNTIYF. CDR3 bases: TGTGCCAGCTCACCGAGGGACAGTAGCTCTGGAAACACCATATATTTT. The V call is TRBV18, the J call TRBJ1-3, with 7 bases lining up with TRBD1. After removal of 3 bases from V and 0 bases from J, the junction contained 5 bases not matched to a gene. The CDR3 has 16 residues. Looked up from germline, CDR1 is KGHSH and CDR2 is LQKENI.

The rearrangement joins TRBV19 to TRBJ1-5, with D perhaps matching TRBD1 (5 bases). Germline loops: CDR1 LNHDA, CDR2 SQIVND (reference sequence). Trimming shortened V by 4 bases and J by 6 bases, and 19 bases separated the two germline ends. The CDR3 runs to 16 residues. The CDR3 loop is CASSKIDMGQGQPQHF. The CDR3, as DNA: TGTGCCAGTAGTAAGATCGACATGGGGCAGGGTCAGCCCCAGCATTTT.

The V and J genes are TRBV5-1 and TRBJ2-3; 7 positions match TRBD2. V lost 5 bases, J lost 2 bases, and 5 bases stayed unmatched. This CDR3 spans 14 amino acids. Germline CDR1 is SGHRS and CDR2 is YFSETQ. CDR3 region: CASSPRGDTDTQYF. CDR3 bases: TGCGCCAGCAGTCCCCGGGGGGACACAGATACGCAGTATTTT.

The J gene is TRBJ2-3, the V gene TRBV12-5, with D perhaps matching TRBD2 (7 bases). This CDR3 is built from 14 residues. The germline V gene encodes CDR1 LGHNT and CDR2 FRNRAP. Trimming shortened V by 1 base and J by 11 bases, and 16 bases separated the two germline ends. CDR3 in DNA: TGTGCTAGTGGTTTGGACGGGGGGCGCGGAAGGCAGTATTTT. This gives the protein CASGLDGGRGRQYF. Together with reference TRBV12-5 and TRBJ2-3, the CDR3 gives the full variable domain: DARVTQTPRHKVTEMGQEVTMRCQPILGHNTVFWYRQTMMQGLELLAYFRNRAPLDDSGMPKDRFSAEMPDATLATLKIQPSEPRDSAVYFCASGLDGGRGRQYFGPGTRLTVL.

The chain joins TRBV19 to TRBJ1-1; TRBD1 matches 11 bases. In germline, CDR1 is LNHDA, CDR2 SQIVND (reference sequence). The CDR3 loop spans 16 amino acids. The V and J ends lost 5 bases and 0 bases, in that order; junction bases with no gene match: 5. In nucleotides, the CDR3 is TGTGCCAGTAGTCCCTTGGACAGGGGGCTGAACACTGAAGCTTTCTTT. Protein sequence: CASSPLDRGLNTEAFF.

The V call is TRBV27, the J call TRBJ1-1; D possibly corresponds to TRBD1 (5 bases). V gave up 5 bases and J gave up 4 bases, with 11 bases separating them. The CDR3 totals 13 residues. Per the germline V gene, CDR1 is MNHEY and CDR2 is SMNVEV (reference sequence). DNA for the CDR3: TGTGCCAGCAGTCGCCAAGGGGCCACTGAAGCTTTCTTT. Translated: CASSRQGATEAFF.